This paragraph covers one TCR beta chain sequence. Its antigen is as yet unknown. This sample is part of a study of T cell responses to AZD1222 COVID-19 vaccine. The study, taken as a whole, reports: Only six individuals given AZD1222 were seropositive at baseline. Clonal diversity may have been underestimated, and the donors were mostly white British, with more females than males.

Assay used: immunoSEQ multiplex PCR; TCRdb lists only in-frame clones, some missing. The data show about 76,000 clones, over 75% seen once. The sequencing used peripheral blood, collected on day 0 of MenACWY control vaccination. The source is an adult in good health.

CDR3 DNA sequence: TGTGCCAGCAGCCAATCGGACAGAACCTACGAGCAGTACTTC. Translated, it gives CASSQSDRTYEQYF. V gene TRBV5-4 combines with J gene TRBJ2-7; TRBD1 is a possible D gene (6 bases). Germline V gives CDR1 SGHNT, CDR2 YYREEE (reference sequence). The CDR3 spans 14 residues. The V gene lost 4 bases and the J gene lost 2 bases, with 13 bases spanning the gap. Full variable domain (rest looked up from reference TRBV5-4 and TRBJ2-7): ETGVTQSPTHLIKTRGQQVTLRCSSQSGHNTVSWYQQALGQGPQFIFQYYREEENGRGNFPPRFSGLQFPNYSSELNVNALELDDSALYLCASSQSDRTYEQYFGPGTRLTVT.